These 17 T cell receptor beta chains came from one sample sequenced in a study of control samples from healthy donors and cancer patients. The method was immunoSEQ multiplex PCR; TCRdb's version includes in-frame clones alone and lacks a portion of them. Seen here are roughly 160,000 clones, about 91% observed once, and the top ten hold roughly 5.3%. The material sequenced was blood. These receptors were obtained from a woman aged 25 to 45 in good health.

The chain recombines TRBV27 with TRBJ2-1, with 9 bases lining up with TRBD2. The length of the CDR3 is 14 residues. J was trimmed by 3 bases and V by 6 bases; bases with no gene match: 3. Germline V lookup: CDR1 MNHEY, CDR2 SMNVEV (reference sequence). The CDR3 region is CASRAGGLYNEQFF. The CDR3 nucleotides read TGTGCCAGCAGGGCGGGGGGGCTCTACAATGAGCAGTTCTTC.

The chain has TRBV5-6 and TRBJ2-6; D call uncertain. With 0 bases removed from V and 0 bases from J, the gap between germline ends came to 13 bases. Looked up from germline, CDR1 is SGHDT and CDR2 is YYEEEE. This CDR3 has 18 amino acids. CDR3 region: CASSLDGVTFSGANVLTF. CDR3 nucleotides: TGTGCCAGCAGCTTGGATGGGGTGACCTTCTCTGGGGCCAACGTCCTGACTTTC.

For this clone: Other DNA sequences of this sample code for an identical CDR3. The rearrangement links TRBV9 to TRBJ1-1; D is undetermined. CDR1 and CDR2 (germline): SGDLS, YYNGEE. The CDR3 totals 14 residues. V gave up 0 bases and J gave up 0 bases, with 6 bases separating them. The CDR3 nucleotides are TGTGCCAGCAGCGTAGGAAGGTTGAACACTGAAGCTTTCTTT. Translating gives CASSVGRLNTEAFF.

This clone was recorded only once. The chain couples TRBV3-1 (or the pseudogene TRBV3-2) to TRBJ2-2, with D unclear. The germline gives CDR1 LGHDT, CDR2 YNNKEL (reference sequence). With 4 bases removed from V and 7 bases from J, the gap between germline ends came to 19 bases. This CDR3 has 16 amino acids. The CDR3 region is CASSLSRRVIVGELFF. CDR3 DNA sequence: TGTGCCAGCAGCCTTTCTCGTCGGGTCATTGTCGGGGAGCTGTTTTTT.

CDR3 sequence reads: CATSDFSTGAGETQYF. The CDR3 bases are TGTGCCACCAGTGATTTTAGCACAGGGGCGGGCGAGACCCAGTACTTC. The genes are TRBV24-1 and TRBJ2-5, with 7 bases matching TRBD1. The CDR3 is 16 residues long. Trimming at V came to 1 base and at J to 5 bases, leaving 9 bases not matched to a gene. Germline CDR1 is KGHDR and CDR2 is SFDVKD.

The CDR3 DNA follows: TGTGCCAGCAGCCCCGGTGGCCGACTACAGCGGCAAGAGACCCAGTACTTC. Translation: CASSPGGRLQRQETQYF. The genes are TRBV3-1 (or the pseudogene TRBV3-2) and TRBJ2-5; D perhaps matches TRBD2 (5 bases). The CDR3 has 17 amino acids. V was clipped by 4 bases and J by 2 bases, with 20 bases between them. Germline V gene lookup returns CDR1 LGHDT and CDR2 YNNKEL (reference sequence).

The genes are TRBV12-5 and TRBJ1-2; 9 bases match TRBD1. The germline gives CDR1 LGHNT, CDR2 FRNRAP. The CDR3 consists of 14 residues. Trimming cost V 7 bases and J 4 bases; bases outside gene matches: 7. CDR3 sequence: CASARTGGSYGYTF. The CDR3 DNA sequence: TGTGCTAGTGCCCGAACAGGGGGCAGCTATGGCTACACCTTC. The full variable domain, completed using reference TRBV12-5 and TRBJ1-2, is DARVTQTPRHKVTEMGQEVTMRCQPILGHNTVFWYRQTMMQGLELLAYFRNRAPLDDSGMPKDRFSAEMPDATLATLKIQPSEPRDSAVYFCASARTGGSYGYTFGSGTRLTVV.

The chain uses TRBV7-9 and TRBJ1-1, with D possibly being TRBD1 (6 bases). CDR3 length: 14 amino acids. Between the trimmed V and J ends, which lost 4 bases and 4 bases, there was a span of 13 bases. CDR1 SEHNR and CDR2 FQNEAQ come from the germline V gene (reference sequence). CDR3 nucleotides: TGTGCCAGCAGCTCAGGGGCAGCGGGCACTGAAGCTTTCTTT. Amino acids: CASSSGAAGTEAFF. Looking up the rest from reference TRBV7-9 and TRBJ1-1 gives the full variable domain: DTGVSQNPRHKITKRGQNVTFRCDPISEHNRLYWYRQTLGQGPEFLTYFQNEAQLEKSRLLSDRFSAERPKGSFSTLEIQRTEQGDSAMYLCASSSGAAGTEAFFGQGTRLTVV.

The rearrangement joins TRBV10-3 to TRBJ2-5; D is uncertain. The germline V gene has CDR1 ENHRY and CDR2 SYGVKD. The length of the CDR3 is 12 residues. V was trimmed by 8 bases and J by 5 bases, leaving 12 bases between them. In DNA form, the CDR3 reads TGTGCCATCGGTCCCCTCCCGGAGACCCAGTACTTC. This codes for CAIGPLPETQYF.

This clone is a singleton in its sample. J is TRBJ1-2 and V is TRBV7-9, with 7 bases aligning to TRBD1. There are 13 residues in the CDR3. Germline CDR1 and CDR2: SEHNR and FQNEAQ (reference sequence). V gave up 5 bases and J gave up 4 bases; unmatched junction bases: 4. The CDR3: CASSDREVYGYTF. DNA of the CDR3: TGTGCCAGCAGCGACAGGGAGGTCTATGGCTACACCTTC. The variable domain in full, completed from reference TRBV7-9 and TRBJ1-2, reads DTGVSQNPRHKITKRGQNVTFRCDPISEHNRLYWYRQTLGQGPEFLTYFQNEAQLEKSRLLSDRFSAERPKGSFSTLEIQRTEQGDSAMYLCASSDREVYGYTFGSGTRLTVV.

The rearrangement joins TRBV28 to TRBJ2-4, with TRBD2 matching 9 bases. CDR1 and CDR2 (germline): MDHEN, SYDVKM. V dropped 8 bases and J dropped 0; count of bases not matched to a gene: 8. The CDR3 runs to 16 residues. The CDR3 nucleotides are TGTGCCAGCGGGCGACTAGCGGACCTAGCCAAAAACATTCAGTACTTC. As protein: CASGRLADLAKNIQYF.

This chain connects TRBV19 to TRBJ1-5; D is perhaps TRBD1 (6 bases). Trimming pared 6 bases from V and 2 bases from J, leaving 20 bases between. This CDR3 region has 17 residues. Germline CDR1 LNHDA, CDR2 SQIVND (reference sequence). The DNA for the CDR3 is TGTGCCAGTAGACCCCCAGGGGTCGGAGAGGGCAATCAGCCCCAGCATTTT. Translating gives CASRPPGVGEGNQPQHF.

A word on this clone: The sample holds other DNA sequences that translate to the same CDR3. The CDR3 DNA reads as TGTGCCAGCAGCGAGCGGGGGGGCACCGGGGAGCTGTTTTTT. It is translated as CASSERGGTGELFF. V is TRBV9 and J is TRBJ2-2; TRBD2 matches 10 bases. The germline V gene has CDR1 SGDLS and CDR2 YYNGEE. V was pared by 3 bases and J by 4 bases, with 0 bases of the junction left unmatched. This CDR3 contains 14 residues.

The chain is built from TRBV6-5 and TRBJ2-3, with 10 bases aligning to TRBD1. Germline lookup yields CDR1 MNHEY and CDR2 SVGAGI. The CDR3 is 15 amino acids. The junction had 8 bases not matched to a gene; V was cut back by 7 bases and J by 4 bases. CDR3 nucleotides: TGTGCCAGCAAAAGACAGGGGGCAGTGGCAGATACGCAGTATTTT. Translating it yields CASKRQGAVADTQYF.

The V call is TRBV5-4, the J call TRBJ2-7; D might be TRBD1 (6 bases). CDR1 and CDR2 from the germline V gene are SGHNT and YYREEE (reference sequence). The CDR3 contains 20 residues. The germline V and J ends were trimmed by 2 bases and 3 bases, with 30 bases remaining between them. The CDR3 region has the DNA TGTGCCAGCAGCTTTGGGACACATACCCTAATTTTTTCTATTGGCTACGAGCAGTACTTC. It translates to CASSFGTHTLIFSIGYEQYF.

The chain is built from TRBV2 and TRBJ1-5, with D possibly TRBD1 on 5 matching bases. Looked up from germline, CDR1 is SNHLY and CDR2 is FYNNEI. Trimming took 6 bases from V and 6 from J, leaving 18 bases between them. This CDR3 comprises 15 residues. CDR3 protein: CASRELGGGAQPQHF. The CDR3 nucleotides are TGTGCCAGCAGGGAACTCGGGGGAGGGGCTCAGCCCCAGCATTTT.

The chain is built from TRBV28 and TRBJ1-4; D gene ambiguous. Germline CDR1 reads MDHEN; CDR2 reads SYDVKM. V was pared by 2 bases and J by 5 bases, with 9 bases between. This CDR3 has 14 amino acids. CDR3 DNA sequence: TGTGCCAGCAGTTTACGGCCGGTGAATGAAAAACTGTTTTTT. Translated, it gives CASSLRPVNEKLFF.